The present TCR beta chain was sequenced within a study of cytomegalovirus exposure and HLA in healthy donors. V lost 5 bases and J lost 5, with 18 bases in between. This CDR3 comprises 15 residues. Germline assignment: CDR1 SEHNR and CDR2 FQNEAQ (reference sequence). PCR involved 60 Vbeta and 13 Jbeta primers. Some clones are missing from TCRdb's copy, which holds only in-frame ones; the method was immunoSEQ multiplex PCR. Of almost 200,000 clones listed, 70% to 90% were seen once; the top ten hold 2.3%. This receptor was taken from a woman aged 45-59 years in good health and CMV-seronegative. The chain links TRBV7-9 to TRBJ1-1; possible D gene TRBD1, 5 bases. Sequencing was carried out using PBMCs. The CDR3 loop is CASSPPRGGGTEAFF. CDR3 DNA: TGTGCCAGCAGCCCCCCCCGGGGGGGAGGAACTGAAGCTTTCTTT.